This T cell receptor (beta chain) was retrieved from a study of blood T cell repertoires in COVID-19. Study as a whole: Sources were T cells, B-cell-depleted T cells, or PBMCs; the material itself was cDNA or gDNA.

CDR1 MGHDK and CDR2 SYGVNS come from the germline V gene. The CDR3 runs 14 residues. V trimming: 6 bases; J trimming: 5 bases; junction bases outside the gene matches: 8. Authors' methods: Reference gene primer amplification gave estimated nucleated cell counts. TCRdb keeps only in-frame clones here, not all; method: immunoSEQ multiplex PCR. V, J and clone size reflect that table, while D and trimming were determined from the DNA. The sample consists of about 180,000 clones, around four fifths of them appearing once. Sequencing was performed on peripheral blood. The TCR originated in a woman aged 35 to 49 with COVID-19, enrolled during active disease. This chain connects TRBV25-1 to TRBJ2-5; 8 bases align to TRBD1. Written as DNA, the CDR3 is TGTGCCAGCAGCCAGACAGGGGCGGGCGAGACCCAGTACTTC. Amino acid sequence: CASSQTGAGETQYF.